The present entry profiles one T cell receptor beta chain with its context. Its antigen remains unidentified. The source of the sample is a study of cytomegalovirus exposure and HLA in healthy donors. Study-wide points: The dataset shows that most TCR sequences were rare, while some public TCRs occurred in many donors.

V was pared by 5 bases and J by 0 bases, with 6 bases of the junction left unmatched. There are 15 residues in the CDR3. CDR1 and CDR2 (germline): MDHEN, SYDVKM. Measured with immunoSEQ multiplex PCR; TCRdb has only the in-frame clones, and not every one. Found here are about 120,000 clones, 88% of them singletons; the top ten hold roughly 4.4%. This sequence originates from a young man in good health and CMV-seropositive. The specimen sequenced was PBMCs. The V call is TRBV28, the J call TRBJ2-7, with TRBD2 matching 8 bases. CDR3 nucleotides: TGTGCCAGCAGTCCAAGACTAGCGAGCTCCTACGAGCAGTACTTC. This encodes CASSPRLASSYEQYF.